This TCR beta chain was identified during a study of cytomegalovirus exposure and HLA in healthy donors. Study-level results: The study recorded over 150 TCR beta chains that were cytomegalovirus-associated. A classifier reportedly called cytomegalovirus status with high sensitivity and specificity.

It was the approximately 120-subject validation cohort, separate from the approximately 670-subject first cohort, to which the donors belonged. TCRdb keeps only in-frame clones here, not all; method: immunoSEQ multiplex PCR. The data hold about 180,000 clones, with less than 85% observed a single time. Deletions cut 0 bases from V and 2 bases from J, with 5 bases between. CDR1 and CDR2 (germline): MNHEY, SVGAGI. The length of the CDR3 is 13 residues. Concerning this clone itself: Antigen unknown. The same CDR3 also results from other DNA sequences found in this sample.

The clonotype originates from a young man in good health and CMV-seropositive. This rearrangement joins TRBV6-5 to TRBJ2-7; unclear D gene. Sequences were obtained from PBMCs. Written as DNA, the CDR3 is TGTGCCAGCAGTTACTCCATTGCCTACGAGCAGTACTTC. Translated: CASSYSIAYEQYF.